These 5 T cell receptor beta chains share one sample of origin, sequenced in a study of CD8 T cells in Susac syndrome. Random hexamers served to reverse transcribe roughly 0.45 to 1 ug RNA. Each CDR3 protein is one row after TCRdb ran MiXCR on the immunoSEQ multiplex PCR reads. The table has about 27,000 distinct CDR3 sequences, 94% seen once; the top ten hold 0.27%. Sequencing was performed on CD8+ T cells from PBMCs. These receptor sequences come from a human donor in good health.

V and J are TRBV4-3 and TRBJ1-2; D is perhaps TRBD1 (6 bases). Between the trimmed V and J ends, which lost 0 bases and 4 bases, there was a span of 12 bases. This CDR3 is built from 15 residues. Germline CDR1 reads LGHNA; CDR2 reads YSLEER. CDR3 sequence (DNA): TGCGCCAGCAGCCAAGATCTCCGGGACACCTATGGCTACACCTTC. It specifies CASSQDLRDTYGYTF.

The J gene is TRBJ1-2, the V gene TRBV29-1; maybe TRBD1 (5 bases). The CDR3 is made up of 13 amino acids. V was cut by 3 bases and J by 0 bases, with 8 bases left in between. Per the germline V gene, CDR1 is SQVTM and CDR2 is ANQGSEA. The CDR3: CSVDRATNYGYTF. The DNA for the CDR3 is TGCAGCGTTGACAGGGCAACTAACTATGGCTACACCTTC.

The chain joins TRBV29-1 to TRBJ1-2; tentative D call: TRBD1 (6 bases). CDR1 and CDR2 (germline): SQVTM, ANQGSEA. The CDR3 length is 12 residues. V shed 3 bases and J shed 4 bases, with 9 bases lying between them. CDR3 sequence: CSVEDSSYGYTF. The CDR3 nucleotides are TGCAGCGTTGAGGACAGTTCCTATGGCTACACCTTC.

Only one count was recorded for this clonotype. V is TRBV20-1 and J is TRBJ2-5, with 9 bases fitting TRBD2. The CDR3 is 17 amino acids. The V gene end was trimmed by 6 bases and the J gene end by 7 bases; junction bases not matched to a gene: 21. Looked up from germline, CDR1 is DFQATT and CDR2 is SNEGSKA (reference sequence). CDR3 in DNA: TGCAGTGCCGACCCTTGGCGGGGGGGTACTACAAGAGGGACCCAGTACTTC. Its translation is CSADPWRGGTTRGTQYF.

The chain employs TRBV7-2 and TRBJ2-1; 12 nucleotides agree with TRBD2. V lost 5 bases to trimming and J lost 0 bases; unmatched junction nucleotides: 8. CDR3 length equals 18 residues. Looked up from germline, CDR1 is SGHTA and CDR2 is FQGNSA. CDR3 in DNA: TGTGCCAGCAGCCCGGGACTAGCGGGTTTTAGCTCCTACAATGAGCAGTTCTTC. Translation: CASSPGLAGFSSYNEQFF.